These T cell receptor beta chains were read from a single sample in a study of T-cell reconstitution after alpha-beta-depleted transplantation in children. TCRdb reprocessed the PCR reads with MiXCR, giving one entry per CDR3 protein. This table has 350,000 to 450,000 distinct CDR3 sequences, around 20% appearing once. This material consisted of PBMCs from the stem cell graft donor, taken from the stem cell graft. The receptors here all came from a human donor who donated a stem cell graft to a child with acute myeloid leukemia. Both conserved end residues are part of each CDR3. Each record gives: clone size, D gene, J gene, V gene, CDR3 protein, CDR3 DNA. A D gene is named only where the DNA matches it firmly. Expanded clones get a size class; other rows say once, few or many, or leave the size out.

NA	NA	TRBJ2-1	TRBV9	CASSVDSPGRAWEQFF	TGTGCCAGCAGCGTAGATTCACCGGGGCGGGCCTGGGAGCAGTTCTTC
many	TRBD1	TRBJ2-7	TRBV29-1	CSVVQGVSYEQYF	TGCAGCGTGGTACAGGGGGTGAGCTACGAGCAGTACTTC
few	TRBD2	TRBJ2-1	TRBV2	CASSGGGLAINEQFF	TGTGCCAGCAGCGGAGGGGGACTAGCGATCAATGAGCAGTTCTTC
NA	NA	TRBJ2-3	TRBV7-8	CASSPYGTSYTDTQYF	TGTGCCAGCAGCCCATATGGGACATCTTACACAGATACGCAGTATTTT
NA	TRBD2	TRBJ2-1	TRBV5-1	CASSNTPSGEGLRFISDEQFF	TGCGCCAGCAGCAATACCCCATCGGGGGAGGGCCTTCGTTTTATTTCGGATGAGCAGTTCTTC
few	NA	TRBJ2-1	TRBV6-6	CASSYTLYNEQFF	TGTGCCAGCAGTTATACTCTCTACAATGAGCAGTTCTTC
few	TRBD2	TRBJ2-2	TRBV25-1	CASSELEAGVTGELFF	TGTGCCAGCAGTGAGCTGGAGGCGGGAGTCACCGGGGAGCTGTTTTTT
NA	NA	TRBJ2-3	TRBV29-1	CSVSWTAEDTQYF	TGCAGCGTATCCTGGACCGCGGAAGATACGCAGTATTTT
many	TRBD2	TRBJ2-1	TRBV29-1	CSGGLAGIYEQFF	TGCAGCGGGGGACTAGCGGGAATATATGAGCAGTTCTTC
NA	NA	TRBJ2-2	TRBV5-5	CASTIQGSTNTGELFF	TGTGCCAGCACCATACAGGGCTCAACGAACACCGGGGAGCTGTTTTTT
NA	NA	TRBJ2-7	TRBV24-1	CATGNRDDF	TGTGCCACCGGAAATCGGGACGACTTC